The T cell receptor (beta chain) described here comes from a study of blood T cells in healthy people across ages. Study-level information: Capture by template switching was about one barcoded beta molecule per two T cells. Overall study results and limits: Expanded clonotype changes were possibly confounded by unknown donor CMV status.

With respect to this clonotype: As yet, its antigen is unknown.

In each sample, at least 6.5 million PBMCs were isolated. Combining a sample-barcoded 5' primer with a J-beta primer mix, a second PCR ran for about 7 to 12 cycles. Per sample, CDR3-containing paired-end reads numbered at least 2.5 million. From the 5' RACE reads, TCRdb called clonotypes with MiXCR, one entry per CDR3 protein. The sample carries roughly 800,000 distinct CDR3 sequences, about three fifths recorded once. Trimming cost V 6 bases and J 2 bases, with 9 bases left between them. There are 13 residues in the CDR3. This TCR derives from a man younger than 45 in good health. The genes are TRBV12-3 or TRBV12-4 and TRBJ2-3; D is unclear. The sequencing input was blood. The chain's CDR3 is CASSPVPTDTQYF. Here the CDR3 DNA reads TGTGCCAGCAGCCCTGTCCCCACAGATACGCAGTATTTT.